The 27 T cell receptor beta chains below were found in one sample sequenced in a study of control samples from healthy donors and cancer patients. Libraries were prepared by immunoSEQ multiplex PCR; TCRdb keeps only in-frame clonotypes and omits some of them. This table holds tens of thousands of clones, around 89% found once. Sequences were obtained from blood. The receptors were sampled from a woman in her 70s in good health.

The sample holds a few counts of this clone. This rearrangement joins TRBV7-8 to TRBJ1-5; D is perhaps TRBD1 (5 bases). The V and J ends lost 3 bases and 6 bases respectively, with 12 bases between them. The CDR3 contains 14 residues. Looked up from germline, CDR1 is SGHVS and CDR2 is FQNEAQ. The CDR3 sequence: CASSLGGFGQPQHF. The CDR3 DNA reads TGTGCCAGCAGCTTGGGGGGGTTCGGTCAGCCCCAGCATTTT.

The chain carries TRBV4-3 and TRBJ2-6; D is perhaps TRBD1 (5 bases). Trimming removed 2 bases from V and 13 bases from J, with 18 bases in between. The V gene's germline CDR1 is LGHNA and CDR2 YSLEER. The CDR3 has 15 amino acids. CDR3 loop: CASSQFLVGQGVLTF. The CDR3 DNA follows: TGCGCCAGCAGCCAATTCCTCGTGGGTCAGGGAGTCCTGACTTTC.

The chain carries TRBV27 and TRBJ2-1, with TRBD2 matching over 8 bases. The trim removed 0 bases at V and 5 bases at J, leaving 3 bases unmatched. Germline CDR1 is MNHEY and CDR2 is SMNVEV (reference sequence). The CDR3 runs 15 residues. This CDR3 is CASSLSSGVNNEQFF. DNA of the CDR3: TGTGCCAGCAGTTTATCTAGCGGGGTGAACAATGAGCAGTTCTTC.

This clone came up a few times. The chain uses TRBV19 and TRBJ1-1, with D unclear. Germline V gene data show CDR1 as LNHDA and CDR2 as SQIVND (reference sequence). The CDR3 extends over 12 amino acids. Trimming took 4 bases from V and 10 from J, leaving 13 bases between them. CDR3 in DNA: TGTGCCAGTAGTACTCGCCCCGGTAGAGCTTTCTTT. Translation: CASSTRPGRAFF.

The chain has TRBV24-1 and TRBJ2-1, with unresolved D. Trimming removed 3 bases from V and 15 bases from J, with 8 bases in between. The germline V gene has CDR1 KGHDR and CDR2 SFDVKD. This CDR3 is built from 10 residues. The CDR3 sequence is CATSDTSWFF. The DNA for the CDR3 is TGTGCCACCAGTGATACTTCATGGTTCTTC.

The chain uses TRBV3-1 (or the pseudogene TRBV3-2) and TRBJ2-6; D unclear. This CDR3 region has 16 residues. Germline lookup yields CDR1 LGHDT and CDR2 YNNKEL (reference sequence). V was clipped by 4 bases and J by 0 bases, with 10 bases between them. The CDR3 sequence: CASSLHESSGANVLTF. CDR3 sequence (DNA): TGTGCCAGCAGCCTCCACGAGAGCTCTGGGGCCAACGTCCTGACTTTC.

V gene TRBV7-9 combines with J gene TRBJ2-7; 12 nucleotides line up with TRBD2. V gave up 5 bases and J gave up 3 bases; unmatched junction bases: 17. Germline CDR1 reads SEHNR; CDR2 reads FQNEAQ (reference sequence). The CDR3 covers 19 residues. The CDR3 DNA is TGTGCCAGCAGCCCTTTGGGACTAGCGGGTCCGGAGGGAGGCTACGAGCAGTACTTC. Its translation: CASSPLGLAGPEGGYEQYF.

In its sample, this clone was seen a few times. The chain couples TRBV10-1 to TRBJ2-7, with TRBD2 matching over 10 bases. V lost 2 bases and J lost 2; bases outside the gene matches: 6. The CDR3 is made up of 16 amino acids. The germline CDR1 and CDR2 sequences are WNHNN and SYGVQD (reference sequence). The CDR3 DNA is TGCGCCAGCAGTGAGCTAGCGGGGGCTCGACCCTACGAGCAGTACTTC. Translating gives CASSELAGARPYEQYF.

This chain connects TRBV6-2 or TRBV6-3 to TRBJ2-4, with 8 nucleotides matching TRBD2. In germline, CDR1 is MNHEY, CDR2 SVGEGT. CDR3 length: 15 amino acids. Losses at the gene ends were 6 bases for V and 6 bases for J; bases not matched to a gene: 10. The CDR3 coding sequence is TGTGCCAGCAGCTCATTAGCCGGGAGGGGAAACATTCAGTACTTC. Translated: CASSSLAGRGNIQYF.

The V and J genes are TRBV12-3 or TRBV12-4 and TRBJ1-2, with D maybe TRBD1 (5 bases). The CDR3 spans 13 residues. Trimming stripped 3 bases from V and 2 bases from J, with 7 bases between. The CDR3 is CASSLGRNYGYTF. CDR3 coding DNA: TGTGCCAGCAGTTTGGGACGCAACTATGGCTACACCTTC.

The chain is built from TRBV5-4 and TRBJ2-6; TRBD1 agrees at 7 bases. The V gene's germline CDR1 is SGHNT and CDR2 YYREEE (reference sequence). There are 17 residues in the CDR3. With 0 bases clipped from V and 0 bases from J, the junction kept 3 bases outside the gene matches. CDR3: CASSLGTGGSGANVLTF. In DNA, the CDR3 is TGTGCCAGCAGCTTGGGGACAGGAGGCTCTGGGGCCAACGTCCTGACTTTC. The variable domain in full, completed from reference TRBV5-4 and TRBJ2-6, reads ETGVTQSPTHLIKTRGQQVTLRCSSQSGHNTVSWYQQALGQGPQFIFQYYREEENGRGNFPPRFSGLQFPNYSSELNVNALELDDSALYLCASSLGTGGSGANVLTFGAGSRLTVL.

The rearrangement links TRBV29-1 to TRBJ1-2, with a weak D call TRBD1 (5 bases). This CDR3 spans 11 amino acids. V was shortened by 5 bases and J by 8 bases, with 12 bases between the two germline ends. The germline gives CDR1 SQVTM, CDR2 ANQGSEA. The CDR3 bases are TGCAGCGTTCTGGCAGGGATGGGCTACACCTTC. Protein product: CSVLAGMGYTF.

This chain links TRBV7-2 with TRBJ2-7, with 8 positions matching TRBD2. The J segment lost 6 bases and the V segment lost 1 base, leaving 8 bases of the junction unmatched. The CDR3 length is 15 residues. Germline CDR1 SGHTA, CDR2 FQGNSA. Written as DNA, the CDR3 is TGTGCCAGCAGCTTAGACGGGCTAGCGGGTAGCGAGCAGTACTTC. It translates to CASSLDGLAGSEQYF.

This rearrangement joins TRBV11-2 to TRBJ2-7, with 7 bases fitting TRBD2. Trimming took 1 base from V and 1 from J; bases not matched to a gene: 4. From germline, CDR1 is SGHAT and CDR2 FQNNGV. This CDR3 contains 15 residues. The CDR3 here is CASSLGGGSSYEQYF. The CDR3, as DNA: TGTGCCAGCAGCTTAGGAGGCGGGAGTTCCTACGAGCAGTACTTC.

This chain joins TRBV5-4 and TRBJ1-1, with TRBD1 as a possible D gene (6 bases). Trimming removed 0 bases from V and 4 bases from J, with 10 bases in between. CDR1 is SGHNT and CDR2 is YYREEE in the germline V gene (reference sequence). The CDR3 runs 14 residues. The CDR3 spells CASSLEQGSTEAFF. The CDR3 nucleotides are TGTGCCAGCAGCTTGGAACAGGGAAGCACTGAAGCTTTCTTT.

V gene TRBV6-1 combines with J gene TRBJ2-1; D perhaps matches TRBD2 (7 bases). The CDR3 sequence is 17 residues long. Germline V CDR1 and CDR2: MNHNS, SASEGT. V dropped 2 bases and J dropped 0 bases, with 14 bases sitting between them. DNA of the CDR3: TGTGCCAGCAGTGAATTTGGGGGGGCGAGCTCCTACAATGAGCAGTTCTTC. Translating it yields CASSEFGGASSYNEQFF.

The chain has TRBV3-1 (or the pseudogene TRBV3-2) and TRBJ1-6, with TRBD1 matching over 7 bases. Germline loops: CDR1 LGHDT, CDR2 YNNKEL (reference sequence). With V trimmed by 2 bases and J by 0 bases, 4 bases remained unmatched. The CDR3 has 17 residues. CDR3 residues: CASSQRQGSSYNSPLHF. CDR3 nucleotides: TGTGCCAGCAGCCAACGACAGGGAAGCTCCTATAATTCACCCCTCCACTTT.

The chain recombines TRBV7-2 with TRBJ2-1; 8 positions match TRBD2. This CDR3 has 15 amino acids. V shed 5 bases, J shed 6 bases, and the junction held 9 bases outside the gene matches. Germline V gives CDR1 SGHTA, CDR2 FQGNSA. The CDR3 spells CASSPSGSRSNEQFF. The CDR3 nucleotides read TGTGCCAGCAGCCCCAGCGGGAGTCGAAGCAATGAGCAGTTCTTC. Drawing the rest from reference TRBV7-2 and TRBJ2-1, the complete variable domain is GAGVSQSPSNKVTEKGKDVELRCDPISGHTALYWYRQSLGQGLEFLIYFQGNSAPDKSGLPSDRFSAERTGGSVSTLTIQRTQQEDSAVYLCASSPSGSRSNEQFFGPGTRLTVL.

The chain recombines TRBV7-2 with TRBJ1-2; D is perhaps TRBD1 (6 bases). The CDR3 runs to 15 residues. Germline V lookup: CDR1 SGHTA, CDR2 FQGNSA. V was cut by 5 bases and J by 2 bases, with 15 bases left in between. DNA of the CDR3: TGTGCCAGCAGCCCCCAGACAGGTGCCAACTATGGCTACACCTTC. The encoded protein is CASSPQTGANYGYTF.

V is TRBV6-5 and J is TRBJ1-3; maybe TRBD1 (5 bases). Trimming stripped 6 bases from V and 4 bases from J, with 13 bases between. This CDR3 has 14 amino acids. Per germline, CDR1 MNHEY and CDR2 SVGAGI. The chain's CDR3 is CASSKRDPGNTIYF. DNA for the CDR3: TGTGCCAGCAGCAAGCGGGACCCAGGAAACACCATATATTTT.

The chain links TRBV19 to TRBJ1-5; D may be TRBD1 (6 bases). Germline V gene data show CDR1 as LNHDA and CDR2 as SQIVND (reference sequence). Trimming removed 2 bases at V and 2 bases at J, with 13 bases between. The CDR3 consists of 16 residues. The CDR3 nucleotides read TGTGCCAGTAGTATAATCGGGGGGGCGGGCAATCAGCCCCAGCATTTT. This codes for CASSIIGGAGNQPQHF.

CDR3 loop: CASSLGGGFYNEQFF. The CDR3, as DNA: TGTGCCAGCAGCTTGGGTGGGGGATTTTACAATGAGCAGTTCTTC. This chain uses TRBV7-8 with TRBJ2-1; D assignment may be TRBD1 or TRBD2 (5 bases each). Looked up from germline, CDR1 is SGHVS and CDR2 is FQNEAQ. This CDR3 comprises 15 residues. V was shortened by 3 bases and J by 4 bases, with 13 bases between the two germline ends.

V gene TRBV6-5 combines with J gene TRBJ1-2; D not certain. The CDR3 consists of 11 residues. CDR1 is MNHEY and CDR2 is SVGAGI in the germline V gene. Trimming shortened V by 6 bases and J by 8 bases, and 10 bases separated the two germline ends. The CDR3: CASRQLGGYTF. For the CDR3, the DNA is TGTGCCAGCAGGCAGCTAGGGGGCTACACCTTC.

V and J are TRBV11-2 and TRBJ2-3; 7 nucleotides match TRBD2. Trimming cost V 5 bases and J 0 bases; bases outside gene matches: 8. Germline CDR1 is SGHAT and CDR2 is FQNNGV. There are 16 residues in the CDR3. The CDR3 sequence: CASSPLAGASTDTQYF. The CDR3 DNA reads as TGTGCCAGCAGCCCGCTCGCGGGAGCTAGCACAGATACGCAGTATTTT.

The V gene is TRBV6-6, the J gene TRBJ1-1, with 7 bases aligning to TRBD1. The CDR3 runs 14 residues. The junction had 11 bases not matched to a gene; V was cut back by 6 bases and J by 7 bases. Germline V CDR1 and CDR2: MNHNY, SVGAGI (reference sequence). The CDR3 bases are TGTGCCAGCAGCCCAGCCGGGACAGTTGGTGAAGCTTTCTTT. This translates into CASSPAGTVGEAFF.

The chain uses TRBV30 and TRBJ1-2; D is uncertain. The CDR3 has 14 amino acids. Germline CDR1 GTSNPN, CDR2 SVGIG (reference sequence). Trimming shortened V by 2 bases and J by 2 bases, and 12 bases separated the two germline ends. The CDR3 region has the DNA TGTGCCTGGAGTTACCCGTCAGTCAACTATGGCTACACCTTC. Its translation: CAWSYPSVNYGYTF. Full variable domain (rest looked up from reference TRBV30 and TRBJ1-2): SQTIHQWPATLVQPVGSPLSLECTVEGTSNPNLYWYRQAAGRGLQLLFYSVGIGQISSEVPQNLSASRPQDRQFILSSKKLLLSDSGFYLCAWSYPSVNYGYTFGSGTRLTVV.

The CDR3 region has the DNA TGTGCCAGCAGCCCCAGGGGGGGGGACACTGAAGCTTTCTTT. It yields the protein CASSPRGGDTEAFF. The chain carries TRBV9 and TRBJ1-1; 7 bases are a match to TRBD1. The junction had 6 bases not matched to a gene; V was cut back by 4 bases and J by 3 bases. CDR1 and CDR2 from the germline V gene are SGDLS and YYNGEE. The CDR3 length is 14 residues.